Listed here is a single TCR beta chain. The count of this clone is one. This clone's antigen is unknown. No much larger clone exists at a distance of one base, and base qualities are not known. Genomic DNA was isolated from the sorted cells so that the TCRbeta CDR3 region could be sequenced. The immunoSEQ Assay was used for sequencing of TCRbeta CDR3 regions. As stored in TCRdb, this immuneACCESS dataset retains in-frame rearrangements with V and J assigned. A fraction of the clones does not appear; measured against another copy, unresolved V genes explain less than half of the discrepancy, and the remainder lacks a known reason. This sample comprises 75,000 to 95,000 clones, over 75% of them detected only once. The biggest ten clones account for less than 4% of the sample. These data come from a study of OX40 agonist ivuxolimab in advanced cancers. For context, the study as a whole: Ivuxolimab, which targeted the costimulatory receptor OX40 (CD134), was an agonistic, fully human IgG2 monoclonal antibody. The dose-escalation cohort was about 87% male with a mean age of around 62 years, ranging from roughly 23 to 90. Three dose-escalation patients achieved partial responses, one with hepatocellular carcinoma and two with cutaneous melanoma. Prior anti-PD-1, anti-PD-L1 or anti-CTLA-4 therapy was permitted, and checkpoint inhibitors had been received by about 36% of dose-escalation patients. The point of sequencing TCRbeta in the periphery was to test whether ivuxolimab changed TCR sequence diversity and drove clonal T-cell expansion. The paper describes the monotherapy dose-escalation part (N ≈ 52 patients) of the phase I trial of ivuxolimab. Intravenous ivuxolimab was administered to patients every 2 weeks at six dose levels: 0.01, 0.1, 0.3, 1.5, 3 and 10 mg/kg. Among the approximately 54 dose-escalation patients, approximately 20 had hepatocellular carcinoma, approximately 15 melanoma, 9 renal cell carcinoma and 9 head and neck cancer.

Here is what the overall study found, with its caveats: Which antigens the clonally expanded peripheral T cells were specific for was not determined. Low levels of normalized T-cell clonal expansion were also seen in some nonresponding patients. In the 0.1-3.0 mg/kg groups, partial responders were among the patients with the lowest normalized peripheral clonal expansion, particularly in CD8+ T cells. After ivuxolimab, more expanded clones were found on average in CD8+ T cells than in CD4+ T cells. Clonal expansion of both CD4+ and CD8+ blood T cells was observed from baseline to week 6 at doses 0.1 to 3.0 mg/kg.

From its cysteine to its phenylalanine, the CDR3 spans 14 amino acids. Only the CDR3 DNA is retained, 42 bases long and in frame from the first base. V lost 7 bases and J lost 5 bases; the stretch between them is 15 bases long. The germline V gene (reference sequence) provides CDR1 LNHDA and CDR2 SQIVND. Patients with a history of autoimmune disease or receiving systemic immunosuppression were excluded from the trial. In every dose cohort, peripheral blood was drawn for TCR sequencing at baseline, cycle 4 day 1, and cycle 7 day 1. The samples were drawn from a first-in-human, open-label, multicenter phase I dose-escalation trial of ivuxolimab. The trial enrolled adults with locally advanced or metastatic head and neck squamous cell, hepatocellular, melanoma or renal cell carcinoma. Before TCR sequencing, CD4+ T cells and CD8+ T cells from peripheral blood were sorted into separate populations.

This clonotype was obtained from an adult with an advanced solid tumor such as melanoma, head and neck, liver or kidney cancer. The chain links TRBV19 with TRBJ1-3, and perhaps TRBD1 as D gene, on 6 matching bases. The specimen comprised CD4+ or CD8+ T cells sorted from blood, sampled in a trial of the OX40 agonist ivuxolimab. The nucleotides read TGTGCCAGTACCGAGGGGGGGACGCGAAACACCATATATTTT. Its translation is CASTEGGTRNTIYF. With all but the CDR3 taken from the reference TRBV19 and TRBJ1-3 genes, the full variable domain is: DGGITQSPKYLFRKEGQNVTLSCEQNLNHDAMYWYRQDPGQGLRLIYYSQIVNDFQKGDIAEGYSVSREKKESFPLTVTSAQKNPTAFYLCASTEGGTRNTIYFGEGSWLTVV.